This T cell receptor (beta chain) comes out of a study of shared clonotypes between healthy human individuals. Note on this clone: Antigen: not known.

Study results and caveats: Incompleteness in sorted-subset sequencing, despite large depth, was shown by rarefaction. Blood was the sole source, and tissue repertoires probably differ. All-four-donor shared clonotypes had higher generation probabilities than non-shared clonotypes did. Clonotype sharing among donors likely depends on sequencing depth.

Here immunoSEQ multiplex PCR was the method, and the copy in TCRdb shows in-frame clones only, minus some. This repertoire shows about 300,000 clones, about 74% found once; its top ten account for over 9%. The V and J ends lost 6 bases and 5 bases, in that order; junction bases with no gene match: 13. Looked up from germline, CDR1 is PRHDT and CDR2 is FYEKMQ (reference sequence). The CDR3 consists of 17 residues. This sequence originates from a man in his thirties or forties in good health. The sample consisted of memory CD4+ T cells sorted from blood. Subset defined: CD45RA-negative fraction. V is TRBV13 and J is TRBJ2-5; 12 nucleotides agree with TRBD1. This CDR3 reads CASRTSTGQGAGETQYF. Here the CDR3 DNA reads TGTGCCAGCAGAACCTCAACGGGACAGGGGGCTGGGGAGACCCAGTACTTC.